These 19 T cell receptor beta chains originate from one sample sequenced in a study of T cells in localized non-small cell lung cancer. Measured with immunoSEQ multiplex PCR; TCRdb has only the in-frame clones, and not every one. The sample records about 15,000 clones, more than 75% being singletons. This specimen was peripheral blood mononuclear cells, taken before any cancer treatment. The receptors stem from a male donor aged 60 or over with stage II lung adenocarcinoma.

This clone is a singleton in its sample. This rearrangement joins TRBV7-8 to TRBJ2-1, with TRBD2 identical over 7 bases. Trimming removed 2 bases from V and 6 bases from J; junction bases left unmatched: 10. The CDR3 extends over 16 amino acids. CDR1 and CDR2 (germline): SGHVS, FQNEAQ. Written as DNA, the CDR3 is TGTGCCAGCAGCTTAAAGAGGGAGGGCCGGGTCAATGAGCAGTTCTTC. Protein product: CASSLKREGRVNEQFF.

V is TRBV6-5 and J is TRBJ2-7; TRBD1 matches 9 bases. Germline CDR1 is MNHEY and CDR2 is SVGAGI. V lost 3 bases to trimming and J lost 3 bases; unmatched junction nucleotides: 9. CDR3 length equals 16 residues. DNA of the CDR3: TGTGCCAGCAGTTATTCACAGGGGGCGCAGGGCTACGAGCAGTACTTC. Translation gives CASSYSQGAQGYEQYF.

This chain's CDR3 is CASSDFGGNNQPQHF. CDR3 in DNA: TGTGCCAGCAGTGATTTTGGGGGGAACAATCAGCCCCAGCATTTT. The genes are TRBV2 and TRBJ1-5; possibly TRBD1 for D (5 bases). The CDR3 contains 15 residues. V was pared by 3 bases and J by 3 bases, with 12 bases between. The germline gives CDR1 SNHLY, CDR2 FYNNEI. The entire variable domain, with the rest obtained from reference TRBV2 and TRBJ1-5, is as follows: EPEVTQTPSHQVTQMGQEVILRCVPISNHLYFYWYRQILGQKVEFLVSFYNNEISEKSEIFDDQFSVERPDGSNFTLKIRSTKLEDSAMYFCASSDFGGNNQPQHFGDGTRLSIL.

This CDR3 reads CAWRQNEKLFF. The DNA of the CDR3 is TGTGCCTGGAGGCAGAATGAAAAACTGTTTTTT. The genes are TRBV30 and TRBJ1-4; the D is unclear. Germline CDR1 reads GTSNPN; CDR2 reads SVGIG (reference sequence). There are 11 residues in the CDR3. V was cut by 3 bases and J by 5 bases, with 4 bases left in between.

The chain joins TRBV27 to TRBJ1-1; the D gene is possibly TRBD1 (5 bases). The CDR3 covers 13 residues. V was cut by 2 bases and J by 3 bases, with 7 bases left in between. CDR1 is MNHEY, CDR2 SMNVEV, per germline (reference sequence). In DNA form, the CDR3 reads TGTGCCAGCAGTTTAGGACACTACACTGAAGCTTTCTTT. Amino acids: CASSLGHYTEAFF.

In nucleotides, the CDR3 is TGCGCCAGCAGTGAGTCGGGGTTTGGTCAGCCCCAGCATTTT. This sequence encodes CASSESGFGQPQHF. V usage is TRBV10-2 and J usage is TRBJ1-5; D unresolved. Germline-derived CDR1 and CDR2 are WSHSY and SAAADI. The CDR3 length is 14 residues. V lost 0 bases and J lost 6, with 9 bases in between.

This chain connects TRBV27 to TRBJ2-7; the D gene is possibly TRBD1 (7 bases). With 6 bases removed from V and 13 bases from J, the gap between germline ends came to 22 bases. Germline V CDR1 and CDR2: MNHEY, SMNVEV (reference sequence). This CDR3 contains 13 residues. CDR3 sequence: CASRLGGRGVDYF. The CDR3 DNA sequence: TGTGCCAGCAGGCTCGGGGGCAGGGGGGTAGATTACTTC.

For the CDR3, the DNA is TGTGCCAGCAGCCCCCTAAATTCCCCAACCTCCTACGAGCAGTACTTC. Protein sequence: CASSPLNSPTSYEQYF. J is TRBJ2-7 and V is TRBV11-3; no reliable D call. V shed 5 bases and J shed 0 bases, with 17 bases lying between them. Germline V lookup: CDR1 SGHNT, CDR2 YENEEA. The CDR3 covers 16 residues.

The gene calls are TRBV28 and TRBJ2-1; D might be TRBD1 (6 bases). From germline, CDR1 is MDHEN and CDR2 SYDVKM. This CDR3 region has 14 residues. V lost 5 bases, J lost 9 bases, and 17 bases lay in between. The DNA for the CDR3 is TGTGCCAGCAGTGTCCTACAGGGTAGTACTGAGCAGTTCTTC. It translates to CASSVLQGSTEQFF.

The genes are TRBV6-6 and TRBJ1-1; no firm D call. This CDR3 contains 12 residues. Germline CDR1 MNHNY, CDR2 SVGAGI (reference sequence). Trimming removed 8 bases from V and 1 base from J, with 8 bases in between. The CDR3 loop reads CASETKNTEAFF. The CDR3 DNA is TGTGCCAGCGAAACCAAGAACACTGAAGCTTTCTTT.

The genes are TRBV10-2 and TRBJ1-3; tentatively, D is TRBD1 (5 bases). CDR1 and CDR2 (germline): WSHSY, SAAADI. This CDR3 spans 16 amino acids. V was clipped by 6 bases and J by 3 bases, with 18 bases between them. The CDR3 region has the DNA TGCGCCAGCAGAGAAGGGGTTTCGAGTAATGGAAACACCATATATTTT. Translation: CASREGVSSNGNTIYF.

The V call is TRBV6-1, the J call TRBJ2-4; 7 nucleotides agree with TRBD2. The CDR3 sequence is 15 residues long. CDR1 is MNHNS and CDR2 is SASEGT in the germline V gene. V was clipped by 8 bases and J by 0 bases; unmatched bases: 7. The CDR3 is CASLGGGIAKNIQYF. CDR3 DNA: TGTGCCAGCCTTGGGGGGGGTATAGCCAAAAACATTCAGTACTTC.

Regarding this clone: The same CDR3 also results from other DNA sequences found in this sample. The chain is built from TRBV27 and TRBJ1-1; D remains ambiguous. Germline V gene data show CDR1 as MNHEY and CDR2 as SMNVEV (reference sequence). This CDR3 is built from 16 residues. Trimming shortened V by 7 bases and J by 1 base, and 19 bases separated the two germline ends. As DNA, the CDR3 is TGTGCCAGCAACCCCCGTGGTAGGGCCGAGAACACTGAAGCTTTCTTT. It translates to CASNPRGRAENTEAFF.

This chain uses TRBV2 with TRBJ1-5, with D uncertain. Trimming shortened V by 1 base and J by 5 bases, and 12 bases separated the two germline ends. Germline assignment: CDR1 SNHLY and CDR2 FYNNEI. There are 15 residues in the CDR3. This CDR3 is CASSEDSYGDQPQHF. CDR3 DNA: TGTGCCAGCAGTGAAGACTCCTATGGGGATCAGCCCCAGCATTTT.

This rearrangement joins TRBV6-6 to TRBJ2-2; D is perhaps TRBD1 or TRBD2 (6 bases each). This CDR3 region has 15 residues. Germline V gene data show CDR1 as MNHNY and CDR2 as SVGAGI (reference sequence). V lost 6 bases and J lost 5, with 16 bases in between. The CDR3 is CASSPRGGRTGELFF. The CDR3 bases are TGTGCCAGCAGCCCGAGAGGGGGGAGGACCGGGGAGCTGTTTTTT.

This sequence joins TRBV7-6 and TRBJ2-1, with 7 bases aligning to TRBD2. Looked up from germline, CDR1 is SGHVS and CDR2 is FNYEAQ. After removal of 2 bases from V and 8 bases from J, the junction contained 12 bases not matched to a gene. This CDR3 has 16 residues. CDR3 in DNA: TGTGCCAGCAGCTTACCGGGGAGCGGGACCAAGGATGAGCAGTTCTTC. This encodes CASSLPGSGTKDEQFF. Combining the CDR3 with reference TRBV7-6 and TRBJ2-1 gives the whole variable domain GAGVSQSPRYKVTKRGQDVALRCDPISGHVSLYWYRQALGQGPEFLTYFNYEAQQDKSGLPNDRFSAERPEGSISTLTIQRTEQRDSAMYRCASSLPGSGTKDEQFFGPGTRLTVL.

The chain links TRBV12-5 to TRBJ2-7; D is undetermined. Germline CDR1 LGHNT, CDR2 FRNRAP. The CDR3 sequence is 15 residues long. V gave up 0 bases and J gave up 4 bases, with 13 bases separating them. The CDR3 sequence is CASGLVRAGKYEQYF. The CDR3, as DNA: TGTGCTAGTGGTTTGGTAAGGGCAGGTAAGTACGAGCAGTACTTC. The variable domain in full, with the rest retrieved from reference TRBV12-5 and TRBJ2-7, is DARVTQTPRHKVTEMGQEVTMRCQPILGHNTVFWYRQTMMQGLELLAYFRNRAPLDDSGMPKDRFSAEMPDATLATLKIQPSEPRDSAVYFCASGLVRAGKYEQYFGPGTRLTVT.

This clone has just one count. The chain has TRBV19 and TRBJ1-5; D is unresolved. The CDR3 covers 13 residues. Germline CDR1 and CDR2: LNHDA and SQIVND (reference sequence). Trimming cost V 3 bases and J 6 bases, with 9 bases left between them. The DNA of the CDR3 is TGTGCCAGTAGTATGGATGGGCGTCAGCCCCAGCATTTT. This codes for CASSMDGRQPQHF.

The CDR3 loop is CASSLGQLLREQYF. The CDR3 nucleotides are TGTGCCAGCAGCTTAGGACAGCTCCTCCGCGAGCAGTACTTC. The V call is TRBV11-2, the J call TRBJ2-7; weak D call: TRBD1 (5 bases). V lost 1 base and J lost 6, with 13 bases in between. CDR3 length: 14 residues. Germline V CDR1 and CDR2: SGHAT, FQNNGV.